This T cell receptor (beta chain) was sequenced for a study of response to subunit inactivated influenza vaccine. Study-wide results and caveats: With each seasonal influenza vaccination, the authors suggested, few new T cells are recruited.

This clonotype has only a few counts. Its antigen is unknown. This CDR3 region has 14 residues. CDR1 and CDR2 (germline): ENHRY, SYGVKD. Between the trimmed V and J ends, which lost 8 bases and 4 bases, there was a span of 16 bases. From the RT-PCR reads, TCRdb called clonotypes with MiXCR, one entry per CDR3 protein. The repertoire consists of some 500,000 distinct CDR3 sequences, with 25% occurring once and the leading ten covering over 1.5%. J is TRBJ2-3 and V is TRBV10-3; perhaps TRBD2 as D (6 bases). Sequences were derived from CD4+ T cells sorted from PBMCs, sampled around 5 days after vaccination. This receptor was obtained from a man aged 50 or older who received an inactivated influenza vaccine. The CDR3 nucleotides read TGTGCCATCGGAGCGGGCGGCGTGTCAGATACGCAGTATTTT. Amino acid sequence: CAIGAGGVSDTQYF.